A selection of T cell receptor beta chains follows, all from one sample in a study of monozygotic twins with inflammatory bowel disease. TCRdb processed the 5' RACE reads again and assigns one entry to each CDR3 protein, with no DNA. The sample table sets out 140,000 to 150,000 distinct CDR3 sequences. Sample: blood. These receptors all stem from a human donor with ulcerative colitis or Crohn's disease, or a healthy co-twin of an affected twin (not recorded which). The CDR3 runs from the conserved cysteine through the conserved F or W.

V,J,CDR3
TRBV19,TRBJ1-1,CASRITDTNTEAFF
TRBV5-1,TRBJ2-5,CASSLVRQGAIIETQYF
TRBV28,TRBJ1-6,CASHGQGNSPLHF
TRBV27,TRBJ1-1,CASGDRGGTEAFF
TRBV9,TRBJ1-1,CASSVELHVTEAFF
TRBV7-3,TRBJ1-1,CASSQQGWGTEAFF
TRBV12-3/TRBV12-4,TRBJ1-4,CASSFGGSIEKLFF
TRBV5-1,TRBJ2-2,CASSARVTGELFF
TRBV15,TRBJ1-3,CATSRERVFSGNTIYF
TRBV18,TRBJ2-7,CASSPLLTSDEQYF
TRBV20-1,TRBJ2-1,CSAPDRAPYNEQFF
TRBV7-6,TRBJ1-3,CASSLGGVYSGNTIYF
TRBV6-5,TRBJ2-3,CASSYSRERGPTDTQYF
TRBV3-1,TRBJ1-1,CASGHPNTEAFF
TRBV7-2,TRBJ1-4,CASSLVPSRGTNEKLFF
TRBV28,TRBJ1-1,CASSSVDRAYTEAFF
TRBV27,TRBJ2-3,CASSLGFSSTDTQYF
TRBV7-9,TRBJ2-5,CASSLMDRVVQETQYF
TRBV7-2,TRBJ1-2,CASSLGPYKPIYGYTF
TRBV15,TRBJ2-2,CATSSAGGWSTGELFF
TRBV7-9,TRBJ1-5,CASSPIGENNQPQHF
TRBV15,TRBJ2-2,CATSNAPGELFF
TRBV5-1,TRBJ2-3,CASSLAGTSGSQTDTQYF
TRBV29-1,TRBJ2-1,CSVGTQASYNEQFF
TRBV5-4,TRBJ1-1,CASSLGRDSRNTEAFF
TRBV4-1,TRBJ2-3,CASSHPPRRFADTQYF
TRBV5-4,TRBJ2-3,CASSPVRTETDTQYF
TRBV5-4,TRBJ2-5,CASSSGTGEETQYF
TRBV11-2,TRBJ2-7,CASSLGTSGRRLGYEQYF
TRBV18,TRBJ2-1,CASSPPGGKAGSYNEQFF
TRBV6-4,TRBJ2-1,CASSDSPQSEQFF
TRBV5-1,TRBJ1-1,CASSLTGVDTEAFF
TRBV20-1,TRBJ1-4,CSASAGQQKLFF
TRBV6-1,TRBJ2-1,CASSLTWIAGPYNEQFF
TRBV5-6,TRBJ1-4,CASSFQGFGEKLFF
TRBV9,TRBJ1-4,CASSVAPTGNEKLFF
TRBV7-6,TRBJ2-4,CASSLGDHTTKNIQYF
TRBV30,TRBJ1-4,CAWSPTRPGKLFF
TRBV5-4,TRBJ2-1,CASSNPGPGKEQFF
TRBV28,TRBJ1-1,CASNNSGRGRTEAFF
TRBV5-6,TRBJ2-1,CASSLLLWGRPYNEQFF
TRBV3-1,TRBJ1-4,CASSPGLHNEKLFF